Each of the 19 T cell receptor beta chains below was sequenced from the same sample in a study of response to subunit inactivated influenza vaccine (dated by TCRdb to 2016 to 2018). The library was made by RT-PCR. The listed sequencing device is Illumina HiSeq 2500. TCRdb trimmed public reads at Q25 via fastp, called clones via MiXCR and kept in-frame beta chains. Rows are combined by CDR3 protein, so each entry shows the most common genes and DNA. For this sample the table gives about 160,000 distinct CDR3 sequences, of which roughly a tenth were detected only once. The top ten clones comprise 9.5% to 15% of the sample. This specimen's time point label, interpreted: approximately 40 days after influenza vaccine administration. The sample in question was non-naive T cells sorted from PBMCs, obtained 40 to 50 days after vaccination. The cell subset or site label of this sample denotes: memory T cell fraction. The source of these receptors is a man in his forties or fifties who received an inactivated influenza vaccine. Donor details come from another sample of the same person, matched by shared clones.

There are many counts of this clonotype. This chain connects TRBV13 to TRBJ1-1; possible D gene TRBD1, 5 bases. Trimming cost V 2 bases and J 2 bases, with 12 bases left between them. The germline CDR1 and CDR2 sequences are PRHDT and FYEKMQ (reference sequence). The CDR3 covers 15 residues. The CDR3 here is CASSLRRGDNTEAFF. For the CDR3, the DNA is TGTGCCAGCAGCTTACGACGGGGCGATAACACTGAAGCTTTCTTT.

In nucleotides, the CDR3 is TGTGCCAGCAGGCGGGGTAGGGGGTCGAACACTGAAGCTTTCTTT. Translation: CASRRGRGSNTEAFF. The chain uses TRBV2 and TRBJ1-1; D perhaps matches TRBD1 (6 bases). CDR1 and CDR2 from the germline V gene are SNHLY and FYNNEI. This CDR3 has 15 residues. V was clipped by 6 bases and J by 1 base, with 15 bases between them.

Ten or more counts support this clonotype. The genes are TRBV7-8 and TRBJ2-1; 7 bases fit TRBD1. Losses at the gene ends were 5 bases for V and 2 bases for J; bases not matched to a gene: 6. Germline CDR1 SGHVS, CDR2 FQNEAQ. The CDR3 spans 15 residues. Written as DNA, the CDR3 is TGTGCCAGCAGCCCACGGGACAGAGCCTACAATGAGCAGTTCTTC. This sequence encodes CASSPRDRAYNEQFF.

This clonotype has a count of ten or more. The chain links TRBV20-1 to TRBJ1-2; D possibly corresponds to TRBD1 (5 bases). The CDR3 is made up of 13 amino acids. Germline CDR1 DFQATT, CDR2 SNEGSKA (reference sequence). V gave up 1 base and J gave up 7 bases, with 13 bases separating them. The chain's CDR3 is CSARVGGFTGYTF. Here the CDR3 DNA reads TGCAGTGCTAGAGTCGGGGGTTTCACTGGCTACACCTTC.

This sequence joins TRBV9 and TRBJ2-1; the D is unclear. The CDR3 runs to 13 residues. V was cut by 3 bases and J by 3 bases, with 7 bases left in between. Per the germline V gene, CDR1 is SGDLS and CDR2 is YYNGEE. The CDR3 reads CASSAKNYNEQFF. The CDR3 DNA follows: TGTGCCAGCAGCGCAAAGAACTACAATGAGCAGTTCTTC.

The rearrangement uses TRBV6-2 or TRBV6-3 and TRBJ2-2; a weak D match, TRBD1 (6 bases). This CDR3 comprises 16 residues. The ends were cut back, 2 bases at V and 5 bases at J, with 15 bases in the middle. Germline CDR1 MNHEY, CDR2 SVGEGT. As DNA, the CDR3 is TGTGCCAGCAGTTACCCCACGACAGGATTAACCGGGGAGCTGTTTTTT. This sequence encodes CASSYPTTGLTGELFF.

This clonotype was recorded at least ten times. J is TRBJ2-2 and V is TRBV12-3 or TRBV12-4, with D possibly matching TRBD2 (5 bases). V lost 6 bases, J lost 5 bases, and 19 bases lay in between. The CDR3 runs to 16 residues. CDR3 residues: CASSRTGTLMTGELFF. The CDR3 nucleotides are TGTGCCAGCAGCCGCACGGGAACCCTCATGACCGGGGAGCTGTTTTTT.

This chain uses TRBV6-1 with TRBJ2-2, with D maybe TRBD2 (7 bases). Germline V gene data show CDR1 as MNHNS and CDR2 as SASEGT. The V end lost 2 bases, the J end lost 6 bases, and 16 bases lay between the germline ends. The CDR3 consists of 16 residues. CDR3 in amino acids: CASSERRTGGPGELFF. CDR3 DNA: TGTGCCAGCAGTGAACGCCGGACCGGGGGGCCCGGGGAGCTGTTTTTT.

CDR3 loop: CASSRGGAGAYEQYF. CDR3 DNA sequence: TGTGCCAGCAGCCGGGGGGGAGCGGGAGCATACGAGCAGTACTTC. The chain has TRBV28 and TRBJ2-7; 8 nucleotides agree with TRBD2. Germline CDR1 and CDR2: MDHEN and SYDVKM. Trimming took 6 bases from V and 4 from J; bases not matched to a gene: 11. This CDR3 is built from 15 residues. The full variable domain, with the rest looked up from reference TRBV28 and TRBJ2-7, is DVKVTQSSRYLVKRTGEKVFLECVQDMDHENMFWYRQDPGLGLRLIYFSYDVKMKEKGDIPEGYSVSREKKERFSLILESASTNQTSMYLCASSRGGAGAYEQYFGPGTRLTVT.

This clonotype has just a few counts. V is TRBV20-1 and J is TRBJ1-2; 8 nucleotides line up with TRBD1. The CDR3 is 13 residues long. V shed 6 bases and J 5 bases; nucleotides not matched to a gene: 8. Germline V gene data show CDR1 as DFQATT and CDR2 as SNEGSKA (reference sequence). This CDR3 reads CSARTGIGYGYTF. In DNA, the CDR3 is TGCAGTGCCAGGACAGGGATCGGGTATGGCTACACCTTC.

This clonotype was detected a few times. V gene TRBV11-2 combines with J gene TRBJ1-1; a possible D gene is TRBD1 (5 bases). Germline assignment: CDR1 SGHAT and CDR2 FQNNGV. Trimming took 2 bases from V and 1 from J, leaving 11 bases between them. The CDR3 contains 15 residues. CDR3 nucleotide sequence: TGTGCCAGCAGCTTATTCCAGGGACGGAACACTGAAGCTTTCTTT. Protein: CASSLFQGRNTEAFF.

The rearrangement links TRBV6-2 or TRBV6-3 to TRBJ2-5; D perhaps matches TRBD1 (6 bases). This CDR3 is built from 14 residues. Germline values: CDR1 MNHEY, CDR2 SVGEGT. V lost 7 bases, J lost 1 base, and 13 bases lay in between. In DNA form, the CDR3 reads TGTGCCAGCAACTTACAGGGATCCCAAGAGACCCAGTACTTC. It codes for CASNLQGSQETQYF.

This clonotype was seen at least ten times. The chain uses TRBV29-1 and TRBJ2-5; either TRBD1 or TRBD2 may supply D (5 bases each). This CDR3 spans 16 amino acids. Per the germline V gene, CDR1 is SQVTM and CDR2 is ANQGSEA. The V end lost 6 bases, the J end lost 4 bases, and 24 bases lay between the germline ends. The CDR3: CSVRRTSGQSGETQYF. The CDR3 DNA follows: TGCAGCGTCCGTAGGACAAGCGGTCAATCGGGAGAGACCCAGTACTTC.

In its sample, this clonotype was seen a few times. The chain has TRBV3-1 and TRBJ2-3, with D maybe TRBD2 (7 bases). CDR1 and CDR2 (germline): LGHDT, YNNKEL (reference sequence). The length of the CDR3 is 15 residues. Trimming left V 0 bases short and J 10 bases short, with 17 bases between. CDR3 protein: CASSQDLGGARPQYF. In DNA, the CDR3 is TGTGCCAGCAGCCAAGATCTAGGGGGGGCTCGTCCGCAGTATTTT.

This clonotype has just a few counts. The rearrangement uses TRBV4-2 and TRBJ2-7; D gene uncertain. The germline gives CDR1 LGHNA, CDR2 YNFKEQ. The CDR3 is 12 residues long. V was pared by 1 base and J by 7 bases, with 8 bases between. CDR3 protein: CASSQGPEEQYF. DNA for the CDR3: TGTGCCAGCAGCCAAGGACCTGAGGAGCAGTACTTC.

This clonotype was detected many times. This chain links TRBV5-1 with TRBJ2-3; 9 bases are shared with TRBD1. The CDR3 loop spans 16 amino acids. Trimming cost V 4 bases and J 3 bases; bases outside gene matches: 9. Germline values: CDR1 SGHRS, CDR2 YFSETQ. CDR3 protein: CASSTGTGHPTDTQYF. The CDR3 DNA reads TGCGCCAGCAGCACCGGGACAGGGCACCCTACAGATACGCAGTATTTT.

This chain connects TRBV2 to TRBJ2-4, with D perhaps TRBD2 (5 bases). V lost 3 bases, J lost 3 bases, and 12 bases lay in between. The germline gives CDR1 SNHLY, CDR2 FYNNEI. This CDR3 region has 15 residues. CDR3 nucleotides: TGTGCCAGCAGTGATAGCGTTTCGGTCAAAAACATTCAGTACTTC. Residues: CASSDSVSVKNIQYF.

Many counts were recorded for this clonotype. The V call is TRBV20-1, the J call TRBJ1-6; D uncertain. Germline V lookup: CDR1 DFQATT, CDR2 SNEGSKA (reference sequence). The CDR3 runs 15 residues. Trimming cost V 3 bases and J 1 base, with 10 bases left between them. DNA of the CDR3: TGCAGTGCTAGGGCCGAAGATTCCTATAATTCACCCCTCCACTTT. Translation: CSARAEDSYNSPLHF.

This clonotype has more than one count but fewer than ten. V is TRBV6-2 or TRBV6-3 and J is TRBJ2-7, with D unresolved. V lost 8 bases to trimming and J lost 6 bases, with 17 bases between them. CDR1 and CDR2 (germline): MNHEY, SVGEGT. CDR3 length equals 13 residues. In DNA, the CDR3 is TGTGCCAGCCGAGATATTTCGTTCCGCGAGCAGTACTTC. It translates to CASRDISFREQYF.